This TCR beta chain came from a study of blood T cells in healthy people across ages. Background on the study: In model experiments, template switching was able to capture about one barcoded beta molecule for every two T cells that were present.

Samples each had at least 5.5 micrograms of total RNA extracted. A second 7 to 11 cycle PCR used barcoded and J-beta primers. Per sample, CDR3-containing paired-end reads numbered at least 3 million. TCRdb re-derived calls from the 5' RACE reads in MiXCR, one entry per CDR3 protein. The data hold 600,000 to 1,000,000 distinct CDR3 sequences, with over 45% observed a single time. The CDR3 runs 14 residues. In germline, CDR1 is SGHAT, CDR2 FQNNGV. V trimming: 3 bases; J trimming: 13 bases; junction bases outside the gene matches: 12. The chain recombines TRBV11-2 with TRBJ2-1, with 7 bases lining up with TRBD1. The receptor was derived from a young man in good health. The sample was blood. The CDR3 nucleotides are TGTGCCAGCAGCTTCTCCTCCGGGACAGTTAGCCAGTTCTTC. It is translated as CASSFSSGTVSQFF.